Listed below are T cell receptor beta chains from one sample, sequenced in a study of OX40 agonist ivuxolimab in advanced cancers. Method: immunoSEQ multiplex PCR; TCRdb's copy keeps in-frame clones and lacks some. In the table there are about 48,000 clones, 80% to 90% of which are singletons. The specimen comprised CD4+ or CD8+ T cells sorted from blood, sampled in a trial of the OX40 agonist ivuxolimab. These receptors were taken from an adult with an advanced solid tumor such as melanoma, head and neck, liver or kidney cancer. Both conserved end residues are part of each CDR3. A D gene is named only where the DNA matches it firmly. Size tells how often a clone was seen (once, few, many) or the class of an expanded clone, and some rows leave it out.

J,D,length,size,V,DNA,CDR3
TRBJ1-2,TRBD1,11,.,TRBV29-1,TGCAGCGTTACAGGGGACTATGGCTACACCTTC,CSVTGDYGYTF
TRBJ1-5,.,16,.,TRBV21-1,TGTGCCAGCAGCAATCGACAGGGGAATAGCAATCAGCCCCAGCATTTT,CASSNRQGNSNQPQHF
TRBJ1-2,.,16,few,TRBV15,TGTGCCACCAGCAGAGATTACGGACAACTCATTTATGGCTACACCTTC,CATSRDYGQLIYGYTF
TRBJ1-4,.,15,.,TRBV27,TGTGCCAGCAGTTTTTATCGGGGAGGTAATGAAAAACTGTTTTTT,CASSFYRGGNEKLFF
TRBJ2-3,TRBD1,15,.,TRBV5-6,TGTGCCAGCAGCTTGGGCCAGGGGGCTTTAGATACGCAGTATTTT,CASSLGQGALDTQYF
TRBJ1-3,.,14,.,TRBV5-1,TGCGCCAGCAGCTTTGGGGACTCTGGAAACACCATATATTTT,CASSFGDSGNTIYF
TRBJ2-3,.,16,.,TRBV9,TGTGCCAGCAGCGTAGTGCCGACTAGGAGCACAGATACGCAGTATTTT,CASSVVPTRSTDTQYF
TRBJ2-2,.,19,.,TRBV21-1,TGTGCCAGCGAGGATCGAGCCGCGGCCAAACCGGGAGGCACCGGGGAGCTGTTTTTT,CASEDRAAAKPGGTGELFF
TRBJ2-7,.,15,.,TRBV18,TGTGCCAGCTCCAAAGGGAACGGGCCCTCCTACGAGCAGTACTTC,CASSKGNGPSYEQYF
TRBJ2-5,TRBD1,15,.,TRBV7-8,TGTGCCAGCAGCTTAGAGGGACAGGGATGGGAGACCCAGTACTTC,CASSLEGQGWETQYF
TRBJ1-1,TRBD1,15,.,TRBV7-3,TGTGCCAGCAGCTTAGGGGGACAGGGAGACACTGAAGCTTTCTTT,CASSLGGQGDTEAFF
TRBJ2-1,TRBD2,15,few,TRBV10-1,TGCGCCAGCAGTGTGGGACTAGCGGGAGGGCCGGAGCAGTTCTTC,CASSVGLAGGPEQFF
TRBJ1-1,.,13,.,TRBV7-8,TGTGCCAGCAGCTTAGAGCTGAACACTGAAGCTTTCTTT,CASSLELNTEAFF
TRBJ2-7,.,14,.,TRBV2,TGTGCCAGCACCACCCCGGGCCCTCGTTACGGGCAGTACTTC,CASTTPGPRYGQYF
TRBJ1-1,.,13,.,TRBV5-6,TGTGCCAGCAGCTGGGGGCGGAACACTGAAGCTTTCTTT,CASSWGRNTEAFF
TRBJ1-1,.,13,.,TRBV6-5,TGTGCCAGCCTGCGACAGATGAACACTGAAGCTTTCTTT,CASLRQMNTEAFF
TRBJ2-7,.,16,.,TRBV5-6,TGTGCCAGCAGCTTGATAGGTCAGGGCATCTCCTACGAGCAGTACTTC,CASSLIGQGISYEQYF